Here is one TCR beta chain with its context. Its antigen is still unknown. Time point noted: pretreatment peripheral blood. These data belong to a study of PD-L1 blockade in urothelial cancer. In the study overall: Blood yielded a median of 141,255 T cells per sample.

Germline CDR1 and CDR2: MNHEY and SVGAGI. Trimming removed 6 bases at V and 2 bases at J, with 14 bases between. This CDR3 region has 15 residues. Study-level results: When pretreatment blood TCR clonality was below the median, it predicted better survival.

TCRdb keeps only in-frame clones here, not all; method: immunoSEQ multiplex PCR. The sample comprises approximately 47,000 clones, roughly four fifths of which are singletons, and 1.5% to 2% rests with the top ten. This clonotype was obtained from a man aged 45-65 years with urothelial cancer. The chain uses TRBV6-5 and TRBJ2-1, with D perhaps matching TRBD1 (5 bases). The sample was PBMCs, taken around atezolizumab (anti-PD-L1) treatment. The CDR3 nucleotides read TGTGCCAGCAGAACCAGGGAACGGACCTACAATGAGCAGTTCTTC. Encoded protein: CASRTRERTYNEQFF.